This T cell receptor beta chain was retrieved from a study of OX40 agonist ivuxolimab in advanced cancers. On this clone itself: Antigen unknown.

General observations from the study: Within 6 weeks, CD4+ and CD8+ blood T cells expanded clonally at 0.1 to 3.0 mg/kg.

The data were produced by immunoSEQ multiplex PCR, yet TCRdb's version contains in-frame clones alone and is incomplete. Seen here are 35,000 to 55,000 clones, roughly four fifths observed once, and the top ten hold about 2.1%. The CDR3 is 14 amino acids. With 5 bases clipped from V and 7 bases from J, the junction kept 6 bases outside the gene matches. Germline CDR1 is SEHNR and CDR2 is FQNEAQ (reference sequence). The chain links TRBV7-9 to TRBJ2-1; the match to TRBD1 covers 9 bases. The TCR sequence derives from an adult with an advanced solid tumor such as melanoma, head and neck, liver or kidney cancer. The specimen comprised CD4+ or CD8+ T cells sorted from blood, sampled in a trial of the OX40 agonist ivuxolimab. CDR3 in amino acids: CASSLTQGANEQFF. CDR3 nucleotides: TGTGCCAGCAGCCTCACACAGGGGGCGAATGAGCAGTTCTTC.